What follows describes a single T cell receptor (beta chain). Its target is unknown. The sample contains more than one DNA sequence encoding this CDR3. Researchers ran the PCR with 60 Vbeta and 13 Jbeta primers. Sequencing used immunoSEQ multiplex PCR; TCRdb keeps in-frame clones, though not all of them. The sample holds approximately 130,000 clones, more than 70% seen once. The germline gives CDR1 MDHEN, CDR2 SYDVKM. V was clipped by 2 bases and J by 1 base, with 2 bases between them. CDR3 length: 12 amino acids. The data were obtained in a study of cytomegalovirus exposure and HLA in healthy donors. Study-level results: A later analysis linked a missense DCLRE1C variant to TCR beta V- and J-gene trimming.

The chain couples TRBV28 to TRBJ1-2; no clear D. The sequence came from a woman in her 30s in good health and CMV-seropositive. Material for sequencing was PBMCs. The CDR3, as DNA: TGTGCCAGCAGTTTACTTAACTATGGCTACACCTTC. Amino acid sequence: CASSLLNYGYTF.